The source of this T cell receptor (beta chain) is a study of T-cell reconstitution after alpha-beta-depleted transplantation in children. The sample holds a few counts of this clonotype. CDR3 length: 15 amino acids. V lost 4 bases, J lost 8 bases, and 20 bases lay in between. It was with unique molecular identifiers that the TCRbeta library was prepared. From the PCR reads, TCRdb called clonotypes with MiXCR, one entry per CDR3 protein. This sample carries approximately 1,000,000 distinct CDR3 sequences, about 29% of them seen once, and the ten largest clones take 28%. The sequenced sample was PBMCs, mostly from graft donor cells, obtained 360 days after TCRalphabeta/CD19-depleted stem cell transplant. The clonotype was recovered from a boy in the first two years of life who had a stem cell transplant for SCID, so the T cells may come from the graft donor. This rearrangement joins TRBV12-3 or TRBV12-4 to TRBJ2-5; D possibly corresponds to TRBD2 (6 bases). The CDR3 sequence: CASSSGSPGSETQYF. CDR3 nucleotide sequence: TGTGCCAGCAGTTCCGGGAGTCCGGGCAGTGAAACCCAGTACTTC.